The present T cell receptor (beta chain) was sequenced within a study of control samples from healthy donors and cancer patients (dated by TCRdb to about 2020). A remark on this clone: Its binding antigen is unknown. No base qualities exist here, and no much larger clone lies one base off it.

CDR1 and CDR2 (SGHVS, FQNEAQ) derive from the germline V gene. Trimming costs V 5 bases and J 4 bases, and their ends lie 8 bases apart. The CDR3 measures 12 amino acids from cysteine to phenylalanine. Only the CDR3 portion is preserved as DNA: 36 bases, with reading frame beginning at the first base. Receptor amplification or capture employed the immunoSEQ multiplex PCR assay. The table was pulled from immuneACCESS by TCRdb, which kept in-frame rearrangements only. Such tables lose some clones; where checked, under half of the loss comes from unresolved V genes, and the rest has no known cause. This sample lists tens of thousands of clones; about 88% were detected once. Together, the top ten hold about 15% of the sample.

The TCR comes from a woman between 70 and 85 years old in good health. Recombination linked TRBV7-8 to TRBJ1-2, with no confident D gene call. The sample taken for sequencing was blood. The bases are TGTGCCAGCAGCCTACAATCCTATGGCTACACCTTC. Its protein reads: CASSLQSYGYTF.